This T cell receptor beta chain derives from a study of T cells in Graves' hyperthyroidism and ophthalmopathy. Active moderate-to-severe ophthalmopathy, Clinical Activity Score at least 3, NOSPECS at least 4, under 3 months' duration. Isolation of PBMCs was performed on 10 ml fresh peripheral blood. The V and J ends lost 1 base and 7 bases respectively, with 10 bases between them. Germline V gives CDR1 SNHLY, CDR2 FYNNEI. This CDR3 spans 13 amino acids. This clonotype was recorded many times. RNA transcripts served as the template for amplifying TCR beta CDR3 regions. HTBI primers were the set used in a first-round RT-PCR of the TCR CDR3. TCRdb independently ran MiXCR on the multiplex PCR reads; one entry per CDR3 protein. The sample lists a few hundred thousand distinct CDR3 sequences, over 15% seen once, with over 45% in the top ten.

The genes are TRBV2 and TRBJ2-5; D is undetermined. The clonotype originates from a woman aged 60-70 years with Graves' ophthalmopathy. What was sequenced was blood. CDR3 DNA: TGTGCCAGCAGTGAAGGACGTAGACCGACCCAGTACTTC. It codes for CASSEGRRPTQYF.